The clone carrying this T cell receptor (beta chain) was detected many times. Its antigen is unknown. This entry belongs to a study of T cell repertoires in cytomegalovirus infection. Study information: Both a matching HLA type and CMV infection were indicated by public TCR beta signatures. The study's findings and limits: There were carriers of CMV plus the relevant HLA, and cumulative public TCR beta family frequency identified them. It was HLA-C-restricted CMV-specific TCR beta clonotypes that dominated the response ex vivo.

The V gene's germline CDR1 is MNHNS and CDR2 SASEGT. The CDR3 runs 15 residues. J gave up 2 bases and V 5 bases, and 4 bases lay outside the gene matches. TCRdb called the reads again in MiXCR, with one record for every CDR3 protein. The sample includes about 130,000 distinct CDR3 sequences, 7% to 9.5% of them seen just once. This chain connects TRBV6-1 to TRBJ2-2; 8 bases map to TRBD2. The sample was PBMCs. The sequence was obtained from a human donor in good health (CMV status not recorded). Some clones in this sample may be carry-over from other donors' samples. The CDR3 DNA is TGTGCCAGCAGTACACGGGGGGGCAACACCGGGGAGCTGTTTTTT. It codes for CASSTRGGNTGELFF.